This is a list of T cell receptor beta chains from one sample in a study of shared clonotypes between healthy human individuals. Data came from immunoSEQ multiplex PCR; TCRdb stores just in-frame clones and leaves some out. This sample carries approximately 1,500,000 clones, around 95% of them seen once, and the ten largest clones take over 1%. Sequenced: naive CD4+ T cells sorted from blood. The receptors were sampled from a man aged 25-45 years in good health. Both conserved end residues are part of each CDR3. D genes are given only for firm matches. Size is stated for part of the rows, as once, few or many counts, or as a class when the clone is expanded.

J gene: TRBJ2-1
clone size: .
V gene: TRBV28
CDR3 length: 10
D gene: .
CDR3 DNA: TGTGCCAGCAGCAACAATGAGCAGTTCTTC
CDR3 protein: CASSNNEQFF

J gene: TRBJ2-4
clone size: .
V gene: TRBV5-4
CDR3 length: 15
D gene: .
CDR3 DNA: TGTGCCAGCAGCTTAGGAGGCTGGGCCAAAAACATTCAGTACTTC
CDR3 protein: CASSLGGWAKNIQYF

J gene: TRBJ2-3
clone size: .
V gene: TRBV11-2
CDR3 length: 17
D gene: TRBD1
CDR3 DNA: TGTGCCAGCAGCTTAGAAGTCGGCAGGGGGCGCCTAGATACGCAGTATTTT
CDR3 protein: CASSLEVGRGRLDTQYF

J gene: TRBJ2-2
clone size: .
V gene: TRBV27
CDR3 length: 15
D gene: .
CDR3 DNA: TGTGCCAGCAGTTTGGTTCCTGGCAACACCGGGGAGCTGTTTTTT
CDR3 protein: CASSLVPGNTGELFF

J gene: TRBJ2-3
clone size: once
V gene: TRBV2
CDR3 length: 15
D gene: TRBD2
CDR3 DNA: TGTGCCAGCAGCCGGCGGGAGGGGATGTCAGATACGCAGTATTTT
CDR3 protein: CASSRREGMSDTQYF

J gene: TRBJ1-2
clone size: .
V gene: TRBV9
CDR3 length: 15
D gene: .
CDR3 DNA: TGTGCCAGCAGCGAGGAGCCACAGGATTCATTTGGCTACACCTTC
CDR3 protein: CASSEEPQDSFGYTF

J gene: TRBJ2-3
clone size: .
V gene: TRBV5-1
CDR3 length: 15
D gene: .
CDR3 DNA: TGCGCCAGCAGCTTGGCATCACACGCCGCAGATACGCAGTATTTT
CDR3 protein: CASSLASHAADTQYF

J gene: TRBJ2-7
clone size: once
V gene: TRBV18
CDR3 length: 15
D gene: .
CDR3 DNA: TGTGCCAGCTCAACCCGGACGGGAAGCTCCTACGAGCAGTACTTC
CDR3 protein: CASSTRTGSSYEQYF

J gene: TRBJ2-5
clone size: .
V gene: TRBV11-2
CDR3 length: 13
D gene: .
CDR3 DNA: TGTGCCAGCAGCTTCGGCCACGGGGAGACCCAGTACTTC
CDR3 protein: CASSFGHGETQYF

J gene: TRBJ2-2
clone size: .
V gene: TRBV7-6
CDR3 length: 15
D gene: TRBD2
CDR3 DNA: TGTGCCAGCAGCTTATTTGCGGGAGGGCCGTCGGAGCTGTTTTTT
CDR3 protein: CASSLFAGGPSELFF

J gene: TRBJ2-1
clone size: once
V gene: TRBV11-2
CDR3 length: 16
D gene: .
CDR3 DNA: TGTGCCAGCAGCCGGACACTGGGGAGCTCCTACAATGAGCAGTTCTTC
CDR3 protein: CASSRTLGSSYNEQFF

J gene: TRBJ2-3
clone size: .
V gene: TRBV5-4
CDR3 length: 11
D gene: .
CDR3 DNA: TGTGCCAGCCGGGACACCTATACGCAGTATTTT
CDR3 protein: CASRDTYTQYF

J gene: TRBJ2-7
clone size: once
V gene: TRBV4-3
CDR3 length: 14
D gene: .
CDR3 DNA: TGCGCCAGCAGCCAAGAAGGGAGGGGGTACGAGCAGTACTTC
CDR3 protein: CASSQEGRGYEQYF

J gene: TRBJ2-3
clone size: .
V gene: TRBV5-4
CDR3 length: 14
D gene: .
CDR3 DNA: TGTGCCAGCAGCTCAGATGAGGGATCAGATACGCAGTATTTT
CDR3 protein: CASSSDEGSDTQYF

J gene: TRBJ1-3
clone size: .
V gene: TRBV11-2
CDR3 length: 14
D gene: .
CDR3 DNA: TGTGCCAGCAGACGTCTGAGCTCTGGAAACACCATATATTTT
CDR3 protein: CASRRLSSGNTIYF

J gene: TRBJ2-5
clone size: .
V gene: TRBV20-1
CDR3 length: 11
D gene: .
CDR3 DNA: TGCAGTGCTCACCAGGGAGAGACCCAGTACTTC
CDR3 protein: CSAHQGETQYF

J gene: TRBJ1-4
clone size: .
V gene: TRBV6-6
CDR3 length: 13
D gene: TRBD1
CDR3 DNA: TGTGCCAGCCGGGACAGGGGGGGTGAAAAACTGTTTTTT
CDR3 protein: CASRDRGGEKLFF

J gene: TRBJ2-5
clone size: .
V gene: TRBV29-1
CDR3 length: 12
D gene: .
CDR3 DNA: TGCAGCGTGGCAGGGGCCACGGAGACCCAGTACTTC
CDR3 protein: CSVAGATETQYF

J gene: TRBJ2-5
clone size: .
V gene: TRBV19
CDR3 length: 15
D gene: TRBD2
CDR3 DNA: TGTGCCAGTAGAACGACTAGCGGGAGTGGTGAGACCCAGTACTTC
CDR3 protein: CASRTTSGSGETQYF

J gene: TRBJ1-1
clone size: .
V gene: TRBV7-2
CDR3 length: 14
D gene: .
CDR3 DNA: TGTGCCAGCAGCTCTCTTGACAAGAACACTGAAGCTTTCTTT
CDR3 protein: CASSSLDKNTEAFF

J gene: TRBJ1-4
clone size: .
V gene: TRBV6-1
CDR3 length: 14
D gene: .
CDR3 DNA: TGTGCCAGCAGAGTCCGGGCAACTAATGAAAAACTGTTTTTT
CDR3 protein: CASRVRATNEKLFF

J gene: TRBJ2-1
clone size: .
V gene: TRBV2
CDR3 length: 13
D gene: .
CDR3 DNA: TGTGCCAGCAGTGTGCTTATTCAGGATGAGCAGTTCTTC
CDR3 protein: CASSVLIQDEQFF

J gene: TRBJ1-2
clone size: .
V gene: TRBV6-5
CDR3 length: 15
D gene: .
CDR3 DNA: TGTGCCAGCAGTTCCGTTGGGGGAGCTAACTATGGCTACACCTTC
CDR3 protein: CASSSVGGANYGYTF

J gene: TRBJ1-5
clone size: .
V gene: TRBV10-3
CDR3 length: 13
D gene: TRBD1
CDR3 DNA: TGTGCCATCAGGGGACAGGGGATCGGGCCCCAGCATTTT
CDR3 protein: CAIRGQGIGPQHF

J gene: TRBJ2-1
clone size: once
V gene: TRBV19
CDR3 length: 17
D gene: .
CDR3 DNA: TGTGCCACCCGGGCACTTTCGGGGGCACGGGAGGTGAATGAGCAGTTCTTC
CDR3 protein: CATRALSGAREVNEQFF

J gene: TRBJ2-5
clone size: .
V gene: TRBV7-8
CDR3 length: 15
D gene: .
CDR3 DNA: TGTGCCAGCAGCTGGGTTCGTGGCCACCAAGAGACCCAGTACTTC
CDR3 protein: CASSWVRGHQETQYF

J gene: TRBJ1-1
clone size: .
V gene: TRBV6-1
CDR3 length: 15
D gene: TRBD1
CDR3 DNA: TGTGCCAGCCTACCGGGACAGGGGATGAACACTGAAGCTTTCTTT
CDR3 protein: CASLPGQGMNTEAFF

J gene: TRBJ2-7
clone size: .
V gene: TRBV19
CDR3 length: 16
D gene: TRBD1
CDR3 DNA: TGTGCCAGTAGTCGTCCCGGGACAGGGCACACCTACGAGCAGTACTTC
CDR3 protein: CASSRPGTGHTYEQYF

J gene: TRBJ2-3
clone size: .
V gene: TRBV5-1
CDR3 length: 16
D gene: TRBD2
CDR3 DNA: TGCGCCAGCAGCGGTGCCGGGACTAGCCGAACAGATACGCAGTATTTT
CDR3 protein: CASSGAGTSRTDTQYF

J gene: TRBJ1-6
clone size: .
V gene: TRBV14
CDR3 length: 13
D gene: TRBD1
CDR3 DNA: TGTGCCAGCAGCCGGAGGGGGCTTTCACCCCTCCACTTT
CDR3 protein: CASSRRGLSPLHF

J gene: TRBJ2-3
clone size: .
V gene: TRBV27
CDR3 length: 18
D gene: TRBD2
CDR3 DNA: TGTGCCAGCAGTAAAACTAGCGGGAATTGGGGCCAGGCAGATACGCAGTATTTT
CDR3 protein: CASSKTSGNWGQADTQYF

J gene: TRBJ2-5
clone size: .
V gene: TRBV18
CDR3 length: 14
D gene: .
CDR3 DNA: TGTGCCAGCTCACCACTCCCGGGAGAAGAGACCCAGTACTTC
CDR3 protein: CASSPLPGEETQYF

J gene: TRBJ2-2
clone size: once
V gene: TRBV6-1
CDR3 length: 16
D gene: .
CDR3 DNA: TGTGCCAGCAGTGATTATGGGACCGAGAGTACCGGGGAGCTGTTTTTT
CDR3 protein: CASSDYGTESTGELFF

J gene: TRBJ2-7
clone size: .
V gene: TRBV9
CDR3 length: 14
D gene: TRBD2
CDR3 DNA: TGTGCCAGCAGCTTCTTAGCGGGAGGAGGCGAGCAGTACTTC
CDR3 protein: CASSFLAGGGEQYF

J gene: TRBJ1-5
clone size: .
V gene: TRBV25-1
CDR3 length: 13
D gene: .
CDR3 DNA: TGTGCCAGCAGGGGGTTTGGCAATCAGCCCCAGCATTTT
CDR3 protein: CASRGFGNQPQHF

J gene: TRBJ1-5
clone size: once
V gene: TRBV4-1
CDR3 length: 13
D gene: .
CDR3 DNA: TGCGCCAGCAGCCCATTAAGCAATCAGCCCCAGCATTTT
CDR3 protein: CASSPLSNQPQHF

J gene: TRBJ1-2
clone size: .
V gene: TRBV5-1
CDR3 length: 14
D gene: TRBD1
CDR3 DNA: TGCGCCAGCAGCCCTGGGACAGCAAACTATGGCTACACCTTC
CDR3 protein: CASSPGTANYGYTF

J gene: TRBJ2-7
clone size: .
V gene: TRBV27
CDR3 length: 18
D gene: .
CDR3 DNA: TGTGCCAGCAGGCGGCCAACATCTCTTTTCTCCTCAACATACGAGCAGTACTTC
CDR3 protein: CASRRPTSLFSSTYEQYF

J gene: TRBJ1-5
clone size: .
V gene: TRBV2
CDR3 length: 15
D gene: TRBD1
CDR3 DNA: TGTGCCAGCAGCCAGGGGGCAGCTAGCAATCAGCCCCAGCATTTT
CDR3 protein: CASSQGAASNQPQHF

J gene: TRBJ1-5
clone size: .
V gene: TRBV19
CDR3 length: 14
D gene: .
CDR3 DNA: TGTGCCAGTAGAATACCAGAGGCGGGTCAGCCCCAGCATTTT
CDR3 protein: CASRIPEAGQPQHF

J gene: TRBJ2-1
clone size: .
V gene: TRBV2
CDR3 length: 17
D gene: .
CDR3 DNA: TGTGCCAGCACAGTTAGCGGCTCCCCTTCATATTACAATGAGCAGTTCTTC
CDR3 protein: CASTVSGSPSYYNEQFF

J gene: TRBJ2-1
clone size: .
V gene: TRBV18
CDR3 length: 16
D gene: TRBD2
CDR3 DNA: TGTGCCAGCTCACCACCGCGGGAGAAGAACATGAATGAGCAGTTCTTC
CDR3 protein: CASSPPREKNMNEQFF

J gene: TRBJ1-4
clone size: .
V gene: TRBV25-1
CDR3 length: 14
D gene: .
CDR3 DNA: TGTGCCAGCAGTGAGGCAGGGGAGTTTGAAAAACTGTTTTTT
CDR3 protein: CASSEAGEFEKLFF